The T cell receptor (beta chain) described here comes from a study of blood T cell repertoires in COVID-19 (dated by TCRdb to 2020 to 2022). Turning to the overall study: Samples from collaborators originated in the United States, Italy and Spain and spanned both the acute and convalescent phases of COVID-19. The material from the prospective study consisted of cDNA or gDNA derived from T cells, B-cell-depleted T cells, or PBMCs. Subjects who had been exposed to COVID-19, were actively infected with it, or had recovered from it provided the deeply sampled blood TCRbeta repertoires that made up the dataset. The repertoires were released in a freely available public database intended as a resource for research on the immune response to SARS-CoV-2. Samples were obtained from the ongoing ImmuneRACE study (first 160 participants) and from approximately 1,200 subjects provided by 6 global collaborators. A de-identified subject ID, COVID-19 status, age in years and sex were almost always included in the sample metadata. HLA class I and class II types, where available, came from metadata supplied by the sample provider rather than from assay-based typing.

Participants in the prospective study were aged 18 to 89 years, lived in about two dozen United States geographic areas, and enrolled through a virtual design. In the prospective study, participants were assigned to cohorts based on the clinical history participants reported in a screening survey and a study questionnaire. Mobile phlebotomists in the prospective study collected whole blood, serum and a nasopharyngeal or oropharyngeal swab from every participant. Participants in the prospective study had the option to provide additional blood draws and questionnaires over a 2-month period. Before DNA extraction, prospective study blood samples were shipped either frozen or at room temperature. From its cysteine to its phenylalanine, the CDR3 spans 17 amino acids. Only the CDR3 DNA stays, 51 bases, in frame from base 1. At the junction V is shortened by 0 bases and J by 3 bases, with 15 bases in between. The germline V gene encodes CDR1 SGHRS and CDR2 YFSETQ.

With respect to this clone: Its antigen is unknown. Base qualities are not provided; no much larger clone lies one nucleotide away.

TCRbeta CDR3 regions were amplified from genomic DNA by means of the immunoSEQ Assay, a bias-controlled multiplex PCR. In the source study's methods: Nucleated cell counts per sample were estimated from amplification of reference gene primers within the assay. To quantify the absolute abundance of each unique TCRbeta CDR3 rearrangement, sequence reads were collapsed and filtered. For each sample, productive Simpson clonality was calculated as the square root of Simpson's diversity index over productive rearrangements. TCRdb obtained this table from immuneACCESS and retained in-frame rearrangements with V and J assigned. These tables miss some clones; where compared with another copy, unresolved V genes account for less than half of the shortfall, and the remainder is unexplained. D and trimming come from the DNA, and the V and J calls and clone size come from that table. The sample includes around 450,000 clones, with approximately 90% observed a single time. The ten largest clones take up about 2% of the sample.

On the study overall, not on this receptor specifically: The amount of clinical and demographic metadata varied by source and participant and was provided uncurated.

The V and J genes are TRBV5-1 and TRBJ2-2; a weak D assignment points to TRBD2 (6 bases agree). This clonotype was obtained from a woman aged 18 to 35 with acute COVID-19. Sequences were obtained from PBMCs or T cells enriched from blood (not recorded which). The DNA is TGCGCCAGCAGCTTGGTATTCGGGGGAATCGACACCGGGGAGCTGTTTTTT. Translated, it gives CASSLVFGGIDTGELFF.